This T cell receptor (beta chain) was sequenced in a study of shared clonotypes between healthy human individuals. Points from the study as a whole: Represented genetic and exposure-history diversity was restricted by having few donors. A generally larger estimated richness was seen in naive subsets than in memory subsets. The naive CD4 repertoires of a handful of donors were compared, and about 5% of clonotypes were shared. Tissues were not sampled, only blood, and their repertoires likely differ.

Assay used: immunoSEQ multiplex PCR; TCRdb lists only in-frame clones, some missing. The sample yields 1 million to 1.2 million clones, 70% to 80% seen once. Details on this clone: The antigen remains unidentified.

Input material: memory CD4+ T cells from PBMCs. Subset denoted: CD45RA-negative fraction. The source of this sequence is a man aged 18 to 29 in good health. Some clones in this sample may be carry-over from other donors' samples.

The CDR3 reads CASSLELAGEGEQYF. The CDR3 DNA reads as TGCGCCAGCAGCTTGGAACTAGCGGGAGAGGGCGAGCAGTACTTC. The chain has TRBV5-1 and TRBJ2-5; 11 bases agree with TRBD2. The DNA matches TRBJ2-7 better at its end, which makes the J call doubtful. This CDR3 is 15 amino acids long. Germline V gene lookup returns CDR1 SGHRS and CDR2 YFSETQ.